These 12 T cell receptor beta chains were sequenced from one sample in a study of T cell responses to AZD1222 COVID-19 vaccine. The table came from immunoSEQ multiplex PCR; TCRdb's copy has only in-frame clones and leaves some out. The sample records 150,000 to 200,000 clones, about 91% being singletons. This specimen consisted of peripheral blood, obtained on day 0 of MenACWY control vaccination. These receptors all stem from an adult in good health.

The genes are TRBV11-2 and TRBJ2-5; 8 positions match TRBD1. Per the germline V gene, CDR1 is SGHAT and CDR2 is FQNNGV. With 4 bases clipped from V and 3 bases from J, the junction kept 1 base outside the gene matches. The CDR3 consists of 13 residues. The CDR3 here is CASSSDREETQYF. CDR3 nucleotide sequence: TGTGCCAGCAGCTCGGACAGGGAAGAGACCCAGTACTTC.

In its sample, this clone was seen once. The chain combines TRBV27 with TRBJ1-2; weak D call: TRBD1 (5 bases). This CDR3 is 14 amino acids long. V lost 7 bases, J lost 3 bases, and 15 bases lay in between. Germline loops: CDR1 MNHEY, CDR2 SMNVEV (reference sequence). The CDR3 nucleotides read TGTGCCAGCACCACCGTCGGGGCGGACTATGGCTACACCTTC. This codes for CASTTVGADYGYTF.

The rearrangement links TRBV7-3 to TRBJ2-7, with 9 bases aligning to TRBD1. Looked up from germline, CDR1 is SGHTA and CDR2 is FQGTGA. V dropped 2 bases and J dropped 2; count of bases not matched to a gene: 4. The CDR3 has 15 residues. CDR3 sequence reads: CASSLQGTGTYEQYF. The CDR3 DNA follows: TGTGCCAGCAGCTTACAGGGGACAGGGACCTACGAGCAGTACTTC.

In its sample, this clone was seen a few times. The chain couples TRBV5-1 to TRBJ2-1; 15 bases map to TRBD2. Trimming removed 4 bases from V and 6 bases from J; junction bases left unmatched: 5. The CDR3 length is 16 residues. Germline CDR1 is SGHRS and CDR2 is YFSETQ. DNA of the CDR3: TGCGCCAGCAGCCCAGGGACTAGCGGGAGGTCCAATGAGCAGTTCTTC. It specifies CASSPGTSGRSNEQFF.

The rearrangement joins TRBV27 to TRBJ1-1; D is ambiguous. The V end was cut by 1 base, the J end by 1 base, with 7 bases between. From germline, CDR1 is MNHEY and CDR2 SMNVEV (reference sequence). This CDR3 spans 14 amino acids. The CDR3 sequence: CASSLLGPNTEAFF. CDR3 nucleotide sequence: TGTGCCAGCAGTTTATTGGGTCCGAACACTGAAGCTTTCTTT.

The V gene is TRBV2, the J gene TRBJ1-1; D gene ambiguous. V shed 9 bases and J shed 0 bases, with 5 bases lying between them. This CDR3 is built from 11 residues. Germline CDR1 and CDR2: SNHLY and FYNNEI. CDR3 nucleotide sequence: TGTGCCAGGCCGGTGAACACTGAAGCTTTCTTT. This encodes CARPVNTEAFF. Supplemented by reference TRBV2 and TRBJ1-1, the full variable domain reads EPEVTQTPSHQVTQMGQEVILRCVPISNHLYFYWYRQILGQKVEFLVSFYNNEISEKSEIFDDQFSVERPDGSNFTLKIRSTKLEDSAMYFCARPVNTEAFFGQGTRLTVV.

V and J are TRBV9 and TRBJ1-2, with TRBD1 as a possible D gene (5 bases). Per germline, CDR1 SGDLS and CDR2 YYNGEE. The V end was cut by 3 bases, the J end by 2 bases, with 14 bases between. This CDR3 is 15 amino acids long. CDR3 sequence: CASSAISGANYGYTF. In DNA form, the CDR3 reads TGTGCCAGCAGCGCCATCTCCGGGGCGAACTATGGCTACACCTTC.

The V and J genes are TRBV28 and TRBJ2-7; D uncertain. V lost 4 bases, J lost 0 bases, and 19 bases lay in between. The CDR3 loop spans 17 amino acids. Germline V gene data show CDR1 as MDHEN and CDR2 as SYDVKM. The CDR3 DNA reads TGTGCCAGCAGTTCCCTTAGGGATTCGGGTAGCTCCTACGAGCAGTACTTC. This gives the protein CASSSLRDSGSSYEQYF.

The chain employs TRBV6-2 or TRBV6-3 and TRBJ2-7; 7 nucleotides align to TRBD2. The CDR3 length is 14 residues. The germline CDR1 and CDR2 sequences are MNHEY and SVGEGT. Losses at the gene ends were 6 bases for V and 7 bases for J; bases not matched to a gene: 12. The CDR3 loop is CASSPLAARAEQYF. The CDR3 DNA follows: TGTGCCAGCAGCCCTCTAGCGGCCAGGGCGGAGCAGTACTTC.

The chain couples TRBV7-2 to TRBJ1-4; D is uncertain. Germline-derived CDR1 and CDR2 are SGHTA and FQGNSA. V lost 1 base, J lost 5 bases, and 14 bases lay in between. This CDR3 is built from 16 residues. This CDR3 is CASSLGHSEYNEKLFF. The CDR3, as DNA: TGTGCCAGCAGCTTAGGTCACAGTGAATACAATGAAAAACTGTTTTTT.

This chain joins TRBV15 and TRBJ1-2; 8 positions match TRBD1. The germline V gene has CDR1 LNHNV and CDR2 YYDKDF (reference sequence). The CDR3 is 18 amino acids. V shed 0 bases and J 6 bases; nucleotides not matched to a gene: 15. CDR3 nucleotides: TGTGCCACCAGCAGAGATATTGCAGGGGGCAGGGGAACGGATGGCTACACCTTC. Amino acid sequence: CATSRDIAGGRGTDGYTF.

The count of this clone is one. The chain uses TRBV5-4 and TRBJ1-6; no clear D. CDR1 SGHNT and CDR2 YYREEE come from the germline V gene (reference sequence). Trimming removed 3 bases from V and 7 bases from J, with 14 bases in between. The CDR3 sequence is 15 residues long. The CDR3 sequence is CASSSSGGLNSPLHF. Here the CDR3 DNA reads TGTGCCAGCAGCTCCTCGGGAGGACTCAATTCACCCCTCCACTTT.